Listed here are 9 T cell receptor beta chains from one sample, sequenced in a study of cytomegalovirus exposure and HLA in healthy donors. PCR involved 60 Vbeta and 13 Jbeta primers. Sequencing used immunoSEQ multiplex PCR; TCRdb keeps in-frame clones, though not all of them. Of 110,000 or so clones in the sample, 70% to 80% were seen once. Sequenced: PBMCs. All receptors come from a woman in her 30s in good health and CMV-seropositive.

This chain connects TRBV2 to TRBJ2-1; TRBD2 matches 10 bases. The V gene end was trimmed by 6 bases and the J gene end by 2 bases; junction bases not matched to a gene: 7. The CDR3 consists of 16 residues. Germline loops: CDR1 SNHLY, CDR2 FYNNEI. The CDR3 region is CASRIASGSPYNEQFF. CDR3 in DNA: TGTGCCAGCAGAATAGCTAGCGGGAGTCCCTACAATGAGCAGTTCTTC.

The V and J genes are TRBV6-5 and TRBJ1-1, with unresolved D. The CDR3 spans 12 residues. Trimming stripped 6 bases from V and 4 bases from J, with 9 bases between. Per the germline V gene, CDR1 is MNHEY and CDR2 is SVGAGI. The CDR3 DNA follows: TGTGCCAGCAGCCCGGGAGTCACTGAAGCTTTCTTT. Its translation: CASSPGVTEAFF.

V is TRBV9 and J is TRBJ1-2; maybe TRBD1 (6 bases). V lost 3 bases, J lost 9 bases, and 15 bases lay in between. The germline CDR1 and CDR2 sequences are SGDLS and YYNGEE. This CDR3 is built from 13 residues. The CDR3 DNA is TGTGCCAGCAGCGACCGGGACACCGACCGCTACACCTTC. The encoded protein is CASSDRDTDRYTF.

V usage is TRBV11-2 and J usage is TRBJ2-7; 10 nucleotides agree with TRBD2. J was trimmed by 3 bases and V by 7 bases; bases with no gene match: 9. Per the germline V gene, CDR1 is SGHAT and CDR2 is FQNNGV. This CDR3 is 15 amino acids long. CDR3 residues: CASTEGLAIIYEQYF. CDR3 nucleotides: TGTGCCAGCACCGAGGGACTAGCGATTATCTACGAGCAGTACTTC.

The V and J genes are TRBV7-2 and TRBJ2-5, with 7 bases that match TRBD1. Per the germline V gene, CDR1 is SGHTA and CDR2 is FQGNSA. With V trimmed by 5 bases and J by 4 bases, 10 bases remained unmatched. The length of the CDR3 is 15 residues. The CDR3 spells CASSRRSGGIETQYF. The CDR3, as DNA: TGTGCCAGCAGCCGCCGTTCAGGGGGTATAGAGACCCAGTACTTC. The complete variable domain, with remaining parts taken from reference TRBV7-2 and TRBJ2-5, reads GAGVSQSPSNKVTEKGKDVELRCDPISGHTALYWYRQSLGQGLEFLIYFQGNSAPDKSGLPSDRFSAERTGGSVSTLTIQRTQQEDSAVYLCASSRRSGGIETQYFGPGTRLLVL.

The chain recombines TRBV10-3 with TRBJ2-4; 8 bases map to TRBD2. With V trimmed by 10 bases and J by 9 bases, 11 bases remained unmatched. From germline, CDR1 is ENHRY and CDR2 SYGVKD. The CDR3 is made up of 13 amino acids. The DNA of the CDR3 is TGTGCCACCTCACCGGGACTAGACTCCATTCAGTACTTC. It encodes CATSPGLDSIQYF.

The V gene is TRBV19, the J gene TRBJ2-7, with 7 bases matching TRBD1. The germline gives CDR1 LNHDA, CDR2 SQIVND (reference sequence). V shed 4 bases, J shed 2 bases, and the junction held 11 bases outside the gene matches. The CDR3 consists of 16 residues. The CDR3 DNA follows: TGTGCCAGTAGTAACACGGGACAGACGGACACCTACGAGCAGTACTTC. Translating gives CASSNTGQTDTYEQYF.

The chain combines TRBV4-1 with TRBJ2-3; 11 bases are shared with TRBD2. V gave up 4 bases and J gave up 14 bases; unmatched junction bases: 8. This CDR3 spans 13 amino acids. Per the germline V gene, CDR1 is MGHRA and CDR2 is YSYEKL. The CDR3 region has the DNA TGCGCCAGCAGCCCCTTAGCGGGAGGGCCCCGGTATTTT. Translation: CASSPLAGGPRYF.

The V call is TRBV19, the J call TRBJ2-7; 9 nucleotides align to TRBD2. Losses at the gene ends were 5 bases for V and 3 bases for J; bases not matched to a gene: 11. Germline-derived CDR1 and CDR2 are LNHDA and SQIVND (reference sequence). There are 16 residues in the CDR3. The CDR3 protein is CASSEYPRTSDYEQYF. The CDR3 DNA reads TGTGCCAGTAGTGAATACCCGCGGACTAGCGACTACGAGCAGTACTTC.